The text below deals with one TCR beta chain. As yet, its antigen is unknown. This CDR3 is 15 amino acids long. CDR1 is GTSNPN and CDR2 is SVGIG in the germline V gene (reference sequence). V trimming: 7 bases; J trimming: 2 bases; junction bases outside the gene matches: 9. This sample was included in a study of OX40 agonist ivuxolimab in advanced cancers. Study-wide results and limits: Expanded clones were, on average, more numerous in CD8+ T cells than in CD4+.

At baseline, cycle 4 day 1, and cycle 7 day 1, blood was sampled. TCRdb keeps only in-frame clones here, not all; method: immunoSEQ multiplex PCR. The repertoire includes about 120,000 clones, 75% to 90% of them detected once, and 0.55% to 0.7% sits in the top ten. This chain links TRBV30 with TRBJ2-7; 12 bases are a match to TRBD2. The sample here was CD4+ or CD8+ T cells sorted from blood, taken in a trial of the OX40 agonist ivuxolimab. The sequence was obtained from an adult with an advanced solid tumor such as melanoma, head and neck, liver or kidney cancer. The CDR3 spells CASGAPSGGAYEQYF. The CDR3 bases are TGTGCCTCCGGGGCCCCTAGCGGGGGGGCCTACGAGCAGTACTTC.